This is a list of T cell receptor beta chains from one sample in a study of Tregs in tolerant kidney transplant recipients. Generated by immunoSEQ multiplex PCR, the TCRdb table keeps only in-frame clones and is missing some. The sample includes under 100,000 clones, approximately 90% of them seen just once. Input material: CD8+ T cells from blood. These receptors all come from a human donor in good health. The CDR3 runs from the conserved cysteine through the conserved F or W. A D gene is named only where the DNA matches it firmly. Some rows have no size entry. The others give once, few or many, or a class for an expanded clone.

J gene	clone size	D gene	V gene	CDR3 protein	CDR3 DNA
TRBJ1-3	NA	NA	TRBV30	CAWSAGSSGNTIYF	TGTGCCTGGAGTGCGGGGAGCAGCGGAAACACCATATATTTT
TRBJ2-7	NA	TRBD1	TRBV5-1	CASSLGTGWEQYF	TGCGCCAGCAGCTTGGGGACAGGGTGGGAGCAGTACTTC
TRBJ2-3	NA	NA	TRBV27	CASSPHGQNTDTQYF	TGTGCCAGCAGCCCGCACGGGCAAAACACAGATACGCAGTATTTT
TRBJ1-1	NA	NA	TRBV6-1	CASSAKPHGVHTEAFF	TGTGCCAGCAGTGCGAAACCTCACGGGGTGCACACTGAAGCTTTCTTT
TRBJ1-2	NA	NA	TRBV27	CASSPMGTYGYTF	TGTGCCAGCAGTCCCATGGGGACCTATGGCTACACCTTC
TRBJ2-3	NA	NA	TRBV6-6	CASSYSWDTQYF	TGTGCCAGCAGTTACTCGTGGGATACGCAGTATTTT
TRBJ2-1	NA	NA	TRBV30	CAWSWGESYPGFF	TGTGCCTGGAGTTGGGGGGAGTCTTACCCTGGGTTCTTC
TRBJ2-3	NA	TRBD2	TRBV9	CASSRASGVSTDTQYF	TGTGCCAGCAGCAGGGCTAGCGGGGTTAGCACAGATACGCAGTATTTT
TRBJ2-6	NA	NA	TRBV7-6	CASSLTPSGANVLTF	TGTGCCAGCAGCTTAACCCCATCTGGGGCCAACGTCCTGACTTTC
TRBJ1-1	NA	NA	TRBV5-4	CASSTRTGLNTEAFF	TGTGCCAGCAGCACTCGGACGGGACTGAACACTGAAGCTTTCTTT
TRBJ2-4	NA	TRBD2	TRBV5-1	CASSPRPVGGRGAGWGKNIQYF	TGCGCCAGCAGCCCACGACCGGTAGGCGGGAGGGGTGCTGGTTGGGGAAAGAACATTCAGTACTTC
TRBJ2-7	NA	NA	TRBV2	CASSGSEQYF	TGTGCCAGCAGTGGGAGCGAGCAGTACTTC
TRBJ2-2	NA	NA	TRBV19	CASRAETNTGELFF	TGTGCCAGTAGGGCGGAAACGAACACCGGGGAGCTGTTTTTT
TRBJ2-1	NA	TRBD1	TRBV6-1	CASSSGGYPYNEQFF	TGTGCCAGCAGTTCAGGGGGCTACCCTTACAATGAGCAGTTCTTC
TRBJ1-2	NA	NA	TRBV29-1	CSAAPPSINYGYTF	TGCAGCGCTGCCCCCCCCTCTATTAACTATGGCTACACCTTC
TRBJ2-4	NA	TRBD2	TRBV4-1	CASSDQREGIAKNIQYF	TGCGCCAGCAGCGATCAGCGGGAGGGCATCGCCAAAAACATTCAGTACTTC
TRBJ1-5	NA	TRBD1	TRBV5-5	CASSPDRGPNQPQHF	TGTGCCAGCAGCCCCGACAGGGGCCCTAATCAGCCCCAGCATTTT
TRBJ2-3	NA	TRBD2	TRBV5-4	CASSRTSGSSTDTQYF	TGTGCCAGCAGCAGGACTAGCGGGTCTAGCACAGATACGCAGTATTTT
TRBJ2-1	NA	NA	TRBV27	CASSLSAAEQFF	TGTGCCAGCAGTTTATCAGCCGCCGAGCAGTTCTTC
TRBJ2-7	NA	NA	TRBV25-1	CASSEGPFAYF	TGTGCCAGCAGTGAAGGCCCGTTTGCGTACTTC
TRBJ2-2	NA	TRBD2	TRBV4-1	CASSQELASANTGELFF	TGCGCCAGCAGCCAAGAACTAGCGAGCGCGAACACCGGGGAGCTGTTTTTT
TRBJ2-7	NA	TRBD1	TRBV5-5	CASSLGTGGYEQYF	TGTGCCAGCAGCTTGGGGACAGGGGGTTACGAGCAGTACTTC
TRBJ2-3	NA	NA	TRBV6-4	CASSNGGSPNENTDTQYF	TGTGCCAGCAGTAACGGGGGCAGTCCTAATGAGAACACAGATACGCAGTATTTT
TRBJ2-1	NA	NA	TRBV12-2	CASRLAPPSLSGGSSYNEQFF	TGTGCAAGTCGCTTAGCTCCCCCTTCTCTCAGCGGGGGGAGCTCCTACAATGAGCAGTTCTTC
TRBJ2-7	NA	TRBD1	TRBV5-4	CASSPPKLDRGWVIEQYF	TGTGCCAGCAGCCCCCCGAAATTAGACAGGGGATGGGTGATCGAGCAGTACTTC
TRBJ2-7	NA	TRBD2	TRBV10-3	CAISDVVAGNDEQYF	TGTGCCATCAGCGACGTAGTAGCGGGGAATGACGAGCAGTACTTC
TRBJ1-4	NA	TRBD1	TRBV7-9	CASSSAQGRKLFF	TGTGCCAGCAGCTCGGCACAGGGGCGAAAACTGTTTTTT
TRBJ2-4	NA	NA	TRBV4-1	CASSLKGVAKNIQYF	TGCGCCAGCAGCCTCAAGGGGGTTGCCAAAAACATTCAGTACTTC
TRBJ1-1	NA	NA	TRBV11-2	CASSLDSLRPNTEAFF	TGTGCCAGCAGCTTAGATTCACTCCGGCCAAACACTGAAGCTTTCTTT
TRBJ2-1	NA	NA	TRBV10-2	CASRTSAGNYNEQFF	TGCGCCAGCAGGACTTCAGCAGGGAACTACAATGAGCAGTTCTTC
TRBJ1-1	few	NA	TRBV9	CASSPIPGELNTEAFF	TGTGCCAGCAGCCCGATCCCAGGGGAACTGAACACTGAAGCTTTCTTT
TRBJ1-1	NA	NA	TRBV27	CASSFGNTEAFF	TGTGCCAGCAGTTTCGGGAACACTGAAGCTTTCTTT
TRBJ1-6	NA	NA	TRBV7-9	CASSLGGGSYNSPLHF	TGTGCCAGCAGCTTAGGCGGGGGATCCTATAATTCACCCCTCCACTTT
TRBJ1-4	once	NA	TRBV7-9	CASSLYGEGGEKLFF	TGTGCCAGCAGCTTATACGGAGAGGGTGGAGAAAAACTGTTTTTT
TRBJ1-1	NA	NA	TRBV6-5	CASSYGTGAEAFF	TGTGCCAGCAGTTACGGTACCGGGGCTGAAGCTTTCTTT